This T cell receptor (beta chain) was profiled in a study of cytomegalovirus exposure and HLA in healthy donors. Germline loops: CDR1 SGHNT, CDR2 YYREEE (reference sequence). CDR3 size: 14 residues. V gave up 4 bases and J gave up 6 bases, with 15 bases separating them. PCR used 60 Vbeta primers and 13 Jbeta primers. Measured with immunoSEQ multiplex PCR; TCRdb has only the in-frame clones, and not every one. Of about 150,000 clones listed, roughly 9% are singletons. This clone was picked up a small number of times. Its specificity is not known. Points from the study as a whole: Later genetic work tied a missense DCLRE1C variant to beta-chain V and J trimming. As was reported, the HLA-A and HLA-B alleles of most subjects were accurately predicted from TCR beta sequences.

This chain connects TRBV5-4 to TRBJ2-3, with D possibly TRBD2 on 5 matching bases. The receptor was isolated from a woman aged 40 to 50 in good health and CMV-seropositive. Source material: PBMCs. The DNA of the CDR3 is TGTGCCAGCAGCCCGTTCTCTAGCTCTGATACGCAGTATTTT. It is translated as CASSPFSSSDTQYF.